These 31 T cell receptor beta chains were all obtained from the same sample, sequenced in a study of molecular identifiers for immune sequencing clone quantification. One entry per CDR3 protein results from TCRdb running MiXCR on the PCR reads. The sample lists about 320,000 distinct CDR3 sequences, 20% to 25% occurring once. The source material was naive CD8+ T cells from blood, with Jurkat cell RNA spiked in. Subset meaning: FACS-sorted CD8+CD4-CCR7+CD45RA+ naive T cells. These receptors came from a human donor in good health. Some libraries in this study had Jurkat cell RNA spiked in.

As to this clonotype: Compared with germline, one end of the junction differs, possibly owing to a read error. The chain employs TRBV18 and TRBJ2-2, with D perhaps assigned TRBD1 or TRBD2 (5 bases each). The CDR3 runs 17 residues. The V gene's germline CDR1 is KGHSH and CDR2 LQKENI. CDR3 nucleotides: TGTGCCAGCTCACCACCGCTGAACAGGCCCTTCACCGGGGAGCGGTTTTTT. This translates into CASSPPLNRPFTGERFF.

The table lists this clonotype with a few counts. Here the CDR3 reads CASSESVGPKNIQYF. The CDR3 nucleotides read TGCGCCAGCAGTGAGTCGGTGGGGCCCAAAAACATTCAGTACTTC. The rearrangement joins TRBV10-1 to TRBJ2-4; possible D gene TRBD1, 5 bases. The CDR3 has 15 amino acids. The germline V and J ends were trimmed by 0 bases and 2 bases, with 8 bases remaining between them. Germline V gene data show CDR1 as WNHNN and CDR2 as SYGVQD (reference sequence).

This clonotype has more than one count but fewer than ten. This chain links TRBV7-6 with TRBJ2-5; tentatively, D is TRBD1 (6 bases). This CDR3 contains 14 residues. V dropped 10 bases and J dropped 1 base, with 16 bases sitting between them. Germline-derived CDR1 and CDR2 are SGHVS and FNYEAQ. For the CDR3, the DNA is TGTGCCACAGCGCCAGGGGTGGGCCAAGAGACCCAGTACTTC. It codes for CATAPGVGQETQYF.

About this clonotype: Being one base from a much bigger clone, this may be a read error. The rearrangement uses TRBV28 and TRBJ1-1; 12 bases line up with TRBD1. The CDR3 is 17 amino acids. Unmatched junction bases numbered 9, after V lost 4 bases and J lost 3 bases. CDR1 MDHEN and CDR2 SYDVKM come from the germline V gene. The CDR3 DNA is TGTGCCAGCAGTTACGGGACAGGGGGCCAGTGGGACACTGAAGCTTTCTTT. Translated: CASSYGTGGQWDTEAFF.

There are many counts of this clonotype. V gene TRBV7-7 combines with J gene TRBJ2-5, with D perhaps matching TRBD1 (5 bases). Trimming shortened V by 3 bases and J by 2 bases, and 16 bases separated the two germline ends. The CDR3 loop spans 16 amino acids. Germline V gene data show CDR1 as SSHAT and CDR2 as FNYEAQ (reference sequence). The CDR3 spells CASSFGAAPSQETQYF. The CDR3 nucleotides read TGTGCCAGCAGCTTTGGGGCTGCCCCATCTCAAGAGACCCAGTACTTC.

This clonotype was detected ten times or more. The chain's CDR3 is CASSLDRGWSSYEQYF. CDR3 sequence (DNA): TGTGCCAGCAGTCTTGACAGGGGGTGGAGCTCCTACGAGCAGTACTTC. The V and J genes are TRBV28 and TRBJ2-7, with 9 bases fitting TRBD1. CDR3 length equals 16 residues. CDR1 and CDR2 from the germline V gene are MDHEN and SYDVKM. J was trimmed by 0 bases and V by 5 bases; bases with no gene match: 8. Looking up the rest from reference TRBV28 and TRBJ2-7 gives the full variable domain: DVKVTQSSRYLVKRTGEKVFLECVQDMDHENMFWYRQDPGLGLRLIYFSYDVKMKEKGDIPEGYSVSREKKERFSLILESASTNQTSMYLCASSLDRGWSSYEQYFGPGTRLTVT.

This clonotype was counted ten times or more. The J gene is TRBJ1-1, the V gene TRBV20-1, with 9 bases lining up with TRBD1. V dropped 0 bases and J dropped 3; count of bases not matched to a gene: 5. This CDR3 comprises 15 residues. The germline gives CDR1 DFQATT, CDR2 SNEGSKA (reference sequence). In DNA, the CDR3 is TGCAGTGCTAGAGATAGGACAGGGGAGTACACTGAAGCTTTCTTT. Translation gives CSARDRTGEYTEAFF.

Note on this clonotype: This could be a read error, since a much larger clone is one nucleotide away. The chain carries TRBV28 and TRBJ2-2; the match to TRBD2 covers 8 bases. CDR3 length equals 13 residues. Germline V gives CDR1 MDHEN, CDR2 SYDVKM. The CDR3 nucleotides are TGTGCCAGCGTACTAGCGGCTACCGGGAAGCTGTTTTTT. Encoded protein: CASVLAATGKLFF.

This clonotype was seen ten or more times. CDR3 coding DNA: TGTGCCAGCACAGTTTACGATAACACAGATACGCAGTATTTT. Protein sequence: CASTVYDNTDTQYF. The chain is built from TRBV28 and TRBJ2-3, with D hard to call. Germline assignment: CDR1 MDHEN and CDR2 SYDVKM. The CDR3 is made up of 14 amino acids. Trimming removed 7 bases at V and 2 bases at J, with 13 bases between.

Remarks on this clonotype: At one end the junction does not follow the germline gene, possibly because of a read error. The CDR3 bases are TGTGCCAGCAGCCAAGGCGACAGGGAACTGGGCAATGAGCAATTCTTC. Its translation is CASSQGDRELGNEQFF. The chain has TRBV7-9 and TRBJ2-1, with 7 bases that match TRBD1. The CDR3 loop spans 16 amino acids. Per germline, CDR1 SEHNR and CDR2 FQNEAQ (reference sequence).

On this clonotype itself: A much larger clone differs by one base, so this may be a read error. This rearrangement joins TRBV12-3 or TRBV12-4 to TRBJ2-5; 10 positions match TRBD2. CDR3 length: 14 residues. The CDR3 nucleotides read TGTGCCAGCATCATAGCGGGAGGCGGAGAGACCCAGCACTTC. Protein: CASIIAGGGETQHF.

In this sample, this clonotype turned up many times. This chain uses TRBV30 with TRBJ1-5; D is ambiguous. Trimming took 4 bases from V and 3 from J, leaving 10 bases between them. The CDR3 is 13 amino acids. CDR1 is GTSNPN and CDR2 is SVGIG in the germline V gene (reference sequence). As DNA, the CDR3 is TGTGCCTGGAAAGAGATAATCAATCAGCCCCAGCATTTT. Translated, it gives CAWKEIINQPQHF.

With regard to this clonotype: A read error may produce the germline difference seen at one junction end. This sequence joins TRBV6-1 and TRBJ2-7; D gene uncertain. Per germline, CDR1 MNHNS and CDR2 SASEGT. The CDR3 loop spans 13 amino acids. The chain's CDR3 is CASSDRAYYEQHF. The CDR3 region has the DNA TGTGCCAGCAGTGACCGGGCCTACTACGAGCAGCACTTC.

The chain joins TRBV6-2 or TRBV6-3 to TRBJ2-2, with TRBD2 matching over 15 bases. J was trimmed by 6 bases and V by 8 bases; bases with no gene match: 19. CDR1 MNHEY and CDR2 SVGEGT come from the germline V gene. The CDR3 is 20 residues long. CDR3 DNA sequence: TGTGCCAGCTGGTACCGAGGACTAGCGGGAGGGGTTTCGGCGTCCGGGGAGCTGTTTTTT. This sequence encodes CASWYRGLAGGVSASGELFF.

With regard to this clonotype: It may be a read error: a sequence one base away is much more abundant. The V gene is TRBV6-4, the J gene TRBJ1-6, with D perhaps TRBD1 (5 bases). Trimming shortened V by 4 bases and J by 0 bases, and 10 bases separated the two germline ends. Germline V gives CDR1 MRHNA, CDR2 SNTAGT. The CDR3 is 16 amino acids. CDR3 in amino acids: CASSARGSSYNSPLHF. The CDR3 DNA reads TGTGCCAGCAGTGCTAGGGGTAGCTCCTATAATTCACCCCTCCACTTT.

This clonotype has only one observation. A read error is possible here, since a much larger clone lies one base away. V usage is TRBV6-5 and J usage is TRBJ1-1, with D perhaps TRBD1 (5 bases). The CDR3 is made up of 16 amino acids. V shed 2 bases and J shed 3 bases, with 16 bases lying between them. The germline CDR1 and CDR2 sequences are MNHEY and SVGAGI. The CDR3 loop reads CASSYRSGRVDTEAFF. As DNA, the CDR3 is TGTGCCAGCAGTTACCGGTCGGGCAGGGTTGACACTGAAGCTTTCTTT.

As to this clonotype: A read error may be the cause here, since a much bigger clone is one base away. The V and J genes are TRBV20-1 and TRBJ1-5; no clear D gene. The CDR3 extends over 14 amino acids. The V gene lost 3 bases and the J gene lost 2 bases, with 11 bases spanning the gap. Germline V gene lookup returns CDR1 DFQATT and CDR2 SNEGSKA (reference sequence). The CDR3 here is CSARAWGCNQPQHF. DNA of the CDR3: TGCAGTGCTAGGGCCTGGGGTTGCAATCAGCCCCAGCATTTT.

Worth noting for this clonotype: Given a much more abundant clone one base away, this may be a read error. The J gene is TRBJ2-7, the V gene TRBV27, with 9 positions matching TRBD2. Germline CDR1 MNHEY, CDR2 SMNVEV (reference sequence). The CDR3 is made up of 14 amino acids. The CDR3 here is CASSFSGSSYERYF. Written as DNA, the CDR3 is TGTGCCAGCAGTTTTAGCGGGAGTAGTTACGAGCGGTACTTC.

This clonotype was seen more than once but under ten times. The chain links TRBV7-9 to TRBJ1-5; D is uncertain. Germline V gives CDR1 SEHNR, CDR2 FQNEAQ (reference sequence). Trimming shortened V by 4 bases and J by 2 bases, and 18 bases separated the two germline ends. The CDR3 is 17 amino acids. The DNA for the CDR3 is TGTGCCAGCAGCTCCGACGTCCCTAGCCCGGGCAATCAGCCCCAGCATTTT. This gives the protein CASSSDVPSPGNQPQHF. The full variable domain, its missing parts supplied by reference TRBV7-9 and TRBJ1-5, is DTGVSQNPRHKITKRGQNVTFRCDPISEHNRLYWYRQTLGQGPEFLTYFQNEAQLEKSRLLSDRFSAERPKGSFSTLEIQRTEQGDSAMYLCASSSDVPSPGNQPQHFGDGTRLSIL.

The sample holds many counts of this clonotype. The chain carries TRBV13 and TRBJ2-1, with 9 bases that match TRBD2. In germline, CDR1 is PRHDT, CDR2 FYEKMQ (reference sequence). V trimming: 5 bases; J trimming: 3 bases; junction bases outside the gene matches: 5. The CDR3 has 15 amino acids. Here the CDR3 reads CASSLRLADYNEQFF. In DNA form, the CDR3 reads TGTGCCAGCAGCCTCAGACTAGCGGACTACAATGAGCAGTTCTTC.

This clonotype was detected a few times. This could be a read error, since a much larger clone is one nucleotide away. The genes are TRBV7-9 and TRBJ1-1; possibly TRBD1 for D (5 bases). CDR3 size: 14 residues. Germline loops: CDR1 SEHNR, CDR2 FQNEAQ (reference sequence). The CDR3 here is CANSFGAVNTEAFF. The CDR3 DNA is TGTGCCAACAGCTTTGGGGCAGTTAACACTGAAGCTTTCTTT.

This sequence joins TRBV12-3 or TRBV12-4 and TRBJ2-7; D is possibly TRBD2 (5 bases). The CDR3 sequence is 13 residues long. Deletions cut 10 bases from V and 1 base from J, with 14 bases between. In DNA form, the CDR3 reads TGTGCCATCCAGGTCCGGGGTTCCTACGAGCAGTACTTC. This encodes CAIQVRGSYEQYF.

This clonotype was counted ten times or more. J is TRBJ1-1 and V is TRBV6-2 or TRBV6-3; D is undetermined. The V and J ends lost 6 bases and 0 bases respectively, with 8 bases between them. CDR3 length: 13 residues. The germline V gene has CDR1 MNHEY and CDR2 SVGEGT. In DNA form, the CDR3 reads TGTGCCAGCAGGAGGCTTATGAACACTGAAGCTTTCTTT. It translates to CASRRLMNTEAFF.

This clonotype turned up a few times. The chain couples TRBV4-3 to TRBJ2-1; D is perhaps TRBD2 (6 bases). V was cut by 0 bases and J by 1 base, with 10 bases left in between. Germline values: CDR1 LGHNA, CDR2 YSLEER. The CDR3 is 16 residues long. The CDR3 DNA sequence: TGCGCCAGCAGCCAAGATTATAGCGGATCCTACAATGAGCAGTTCTTC. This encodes CASSQDYSGSYNEQFF.

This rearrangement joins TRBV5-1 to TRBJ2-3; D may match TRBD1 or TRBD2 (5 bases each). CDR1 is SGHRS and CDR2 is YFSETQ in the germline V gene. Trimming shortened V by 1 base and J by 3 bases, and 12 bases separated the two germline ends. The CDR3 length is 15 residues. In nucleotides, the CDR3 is TGCGCCAGCAGCTTGCTCGGGGCCGGAACAGATACGCAGTATTTT. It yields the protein CASSLLGAGTDTQYF.

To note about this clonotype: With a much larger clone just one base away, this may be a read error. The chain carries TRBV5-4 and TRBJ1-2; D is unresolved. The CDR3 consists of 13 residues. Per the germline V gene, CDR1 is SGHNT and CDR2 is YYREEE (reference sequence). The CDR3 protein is CASSLSANYGHTF. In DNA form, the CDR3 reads TGTGCCAGCAGCTTGTCGGCTAACTATGGCCACACCTTC.

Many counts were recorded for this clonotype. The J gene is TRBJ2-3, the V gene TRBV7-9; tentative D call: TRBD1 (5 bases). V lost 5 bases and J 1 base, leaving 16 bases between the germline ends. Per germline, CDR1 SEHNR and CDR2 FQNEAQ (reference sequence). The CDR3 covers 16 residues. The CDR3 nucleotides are TGTGCCAGCAGCCGTGCCCAGGGCTACGGCACAGATACGCAGTATTTT. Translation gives CASSRAQGYGTDTQYF.

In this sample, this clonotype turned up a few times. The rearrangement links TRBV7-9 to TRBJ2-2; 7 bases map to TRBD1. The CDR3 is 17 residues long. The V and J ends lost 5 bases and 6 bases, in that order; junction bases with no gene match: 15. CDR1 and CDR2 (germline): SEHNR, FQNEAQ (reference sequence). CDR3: CASSPQIYRGEAGELFF. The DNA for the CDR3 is TGTGCCAGCAGCCCTCAAATCTACAGGGGAGAAGCCGGGGAGCTGTTTTTT.

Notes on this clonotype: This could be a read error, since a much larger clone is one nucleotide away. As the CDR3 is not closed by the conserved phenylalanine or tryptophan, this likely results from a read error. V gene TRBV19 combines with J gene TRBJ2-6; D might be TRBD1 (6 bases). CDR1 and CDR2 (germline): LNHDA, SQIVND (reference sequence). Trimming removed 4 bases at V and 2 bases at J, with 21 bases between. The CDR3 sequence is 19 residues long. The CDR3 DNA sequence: TGTGCCAGTAGTACAGGGGTCCGACTACCCCTCGCTGGGGCCAACGTCCTGACTATC. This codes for CASSTGVRLPLAGANVLTI.

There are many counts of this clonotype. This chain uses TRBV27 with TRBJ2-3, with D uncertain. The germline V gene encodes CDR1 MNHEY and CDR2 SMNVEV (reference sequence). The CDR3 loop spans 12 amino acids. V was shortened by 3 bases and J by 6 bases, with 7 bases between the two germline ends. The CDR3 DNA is TGTGCCAGCAGTTTTATCGGGGATACGCAGTATTTT. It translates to CASSFIGDTQYF.

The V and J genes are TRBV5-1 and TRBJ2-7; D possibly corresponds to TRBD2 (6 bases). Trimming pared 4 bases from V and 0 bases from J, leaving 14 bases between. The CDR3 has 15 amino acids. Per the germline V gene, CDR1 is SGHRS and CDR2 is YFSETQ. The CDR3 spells CASSQPSAHSYEQYF. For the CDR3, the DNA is TGCGCCAGCAGCCAACCTAGCGCCCACTCCTACGAGCAGTACTTC. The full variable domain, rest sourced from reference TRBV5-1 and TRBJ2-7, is KAGVTQTPRYLIKTRGQQVTLSCSPISGHRSVSWYQQTPGQGLQFLFEYFSETQRNKGNFPGRFSGRQFSNSRSEMNVSTLELGDSALYLCASSQPSAHSYEQYFGPGTRLTVT.